This T cell receptor beta chain was documented in a study of cytomegalovirus exposure and HLA in healthy donors. The germline V gene encodes CDR1 MNHEY and CDR2 SMNVEV (reference sequence). The CDR3 runs 13 residues. V lost 3 bases, J lost 4 bases, and 7 bases lay in between. PCR amplification relied on 60 Vbeta primers (plus 13 Jbeta primers). Assay used: immunoSEQ multiplex PCR; TCRdb lists only in-frame clones, some missing. The sample holds 150,000 to 200,000 clones, around 83% seen once. Sequenced input: PBMCs. This receptor was identified in a man in his fifties in good health and CMV-seropositive. The chain combines TRBV27 with TRBJ2-4; D perhaps matches TRBD1 (5 bases). The CDR3 coding sequence is TGTGCCAGCAGTTTCGCAGGGAAAAACATTCAGTACTTC. The encoded protein is CASSFAGKNIQYF.